These 31 T cell receptor beta chains were all obtained from the same sample, sequenced in a study of blood T cell repertoires in COVID-19. Clones were sequenced by immunoSEQ multiplex PCR, and TCRdb holds only the in-frame ones, with some missing. Of around 300,000 clones in the sample, around nine tenths are singletons; the top ten hold over 2.5%. The material sequenced was PBMCs or T cells enriched from blood (not recorded which). These TCRs come from a young woman who had recovered from COVID-19.

The chain combines TRBV7-2 with TRBJ2-2; D is perhaps TRBD2 (5 bases). V shed 3 bases and J shed 4 bases, with 9 bases lying between them. There are 14 residues in the CDR3. Germline CDR1 reads SGHTA; CDR2 reads FQGNSA. The CDR3 spells CASSFTLATGELFF. The CDR3 region has the DNA TGTGCCAGCAGCTTCACCCTAGCCACCGGGGAGCTGTTTTTT. Together with reference TRBV7-2 and TRBJ2-2, the CDR3 gives the full variable domain: GAGVSQSPSNKVTEKGKDVELRCDPISGHTALYWYRQSLGQGLEFLIYFQGNSAPDKSGLPSDRFSAERTGGSVSTLTIQRTQQEDSAVYLCASSFTLATGELFFGEGSRLTVL.

The sample holds a few counts of this clone. CDR3 DNA: TGTGCCAGCAGCTTAGGGGTCGTGGTGGGGAGCTCCTACAATGAGCAGTTCTTC. This translates into CASSLGVVVGSSYNEQFF. The chain uses TRBV11-3 and TRBJ2-1, with D possibly being TRBD2 (5 bases). This CDR3 has 18 residues. CDR1 is SGHNT and CDR2 is YENEEA in the germline V gene. The V and J ends lost 1 base and 0 bases respectively, with 16 bases between them.

The V and J genes are TRBV7-2 and TRBJ1-1; maybe TRBD1 (6 bases). Between the trimmed V and J ends, which lost 8 bases and 4 bases, there was a span of 20 bases. Germline values: CDR1 SGHTA, CDR2 FQGNSA. The CDR3 loop spans 15 amino acids. The CDR3 sequence is CASLPLRGRGTEAFF. For the CDR3, the DNA is TGTGCCAGCTTACCTTTACGCGGCAGGGGCACTGAAGCTTTCTTT.

The chain recombines TRBV18 with TRBJ2-6; D remains ambiguous. The CDR3 totals 15 residues. The V and J ends lost 3 bases and 0 bases respectively, with 6 bases between them. CDR1 KGHSH and CDR2 LQKENI come from the germline V gene. CDR3 nucleotide sequence: TGTGCCAGCTCACCCCGACTCTCTGGGGCCAACGTCCTGACTTTC. This encodes CASSPRLSGANVLTF.

The chain recombines TRBV10-3 with TRBJ1-2, with D possibly TRBD1 on 6 matching bases. In germline, CDR1 is ENHRY, CDR2 SYGVKD. The CDR3 consists of 15 residues. With 2 bases removed from V and 4 bases from J, the gap between germline ends came to 14 bases. The CDR3 is CAISEETQGSYGYTF. The CDR3 DNA sequence: TGTGCCATCAGTGAGGAAACTCAGGGGAGCTATGGCTACACCTTC.

The chain recombines TRBV10-3 with TRBJ1-1; D gene unclear. CDR1 and CDR2 (germline): ENHRY, SYGVKD. CDR3 length: 11 residues. Trimming cost V 4 bases and J 10 bases, with 10 bases left between them. For the CDR3, the DNA is TGTGCCATCAGTGGCGGCGTCGGAGCTTTCTTT. Encoded protein: CAISGGVGAFF.

The chain employs TRBV11-3 and TRBJ2-1, with 7 bases fitting TRBD1. The V and J ends lost 4 bases and 0 bases, in that order; junction bases with no gene match: 9. This CDR3 is built from 17 residues. CDR1 SGHNT and CDR2 YENEEA come from the germline V gene. CDR3 region: CASSSAAPGGSYNEQFF. The CDR3 bases are TGTGCCAGCAGCTCGGCAGCTCCAGGGGGCTCCTACAATGAGCAGTTCTTC.

This rearrangement joins TRBV9 to TRBJ2-7, with TRBD1 as a possible D gene (5 bases). CDR1 and CDR2 (germline): SGDLS, YYNGEE. This CDR3 region has 15 residues. Trimming removed 4 bases from V and 0 bases from J, with 14 bases in between. The CDR3 nucleotides are TGTGCCAGCAGCTTACATCAGGGAAGCTCCTACGAGCAGTACTTC. This encodes CASSLHQGSSYEQYF. Complete variable domain (other parts from reference TRBV9 and TRBJ2-7): DSGVTQTPKHLITATGQRVTLRCSPRSGDLSVYWYQQSLDQGLQFLIQYYNGEERAKGNILERFSAQQFPDLHSELNLSSLELGDSALYFCASSLHQGSSYEQYFGPGTRLTVT.

This clone has more than one count but fewer than ten. V usage is TRBV2 and J usage is TRBJ1-1; the D gene is possibly TRBD1 (5 bases). Per the germline V gene, CDR1 is SNHLY and CDR2 is FYNNEI. The length of the CDR3 is 13 residues. Trimming took 4 bases from V and 0 from J, leaving 6 bases between them. Here the CDR3 reads CASSGGVNTEAFF. The CDR3 DNA follows: TGTGCCAGCAGTGGGGGGGTGAACACTGAAGCTTTCTTT. The full variable domain, with the rest looked up from reference TRBV2 and TRBJ1-1, is EPEVTQTPSHQVTQMGQEVILRCVPISNHLYFYWYRQILGQKVEFLVSFYNNEISEKSEIFDDQFSVERPDGSNFTLKIRSTKLEDSAMYFCASSGGVNTEAFFGQGTRLTVV.

This chain connects TRBV16 to TRBJ2-7, with D hard to call. There are 15 residues in the CDR3. The germline V gene encodes CDR1 KGHSY and CDR2 FQNENV. Trimming removed 1 base from V and 2 bases from J, with 12 bases in between. The DNA of the CDR3 is TGTGCCAGCAGCCAATTTTCTACAGTAACCTACGAGCAGTACTTC. Protein: CASSQFSTVTYEQYF. The variable domain in full, completed from reference TRBV16 and TRBJ2-7, reads GEEVAQTPKHLVRGEGQKAKLYCAPIKGHSYVFWYQQVLKNEFKFLISFQNENVFDETGMPKERFSAKCLPNSPCSLEIQATKLEDSAVYFCASSQFSTVTYEQYFGPGTRLTVT.

The J gene is TRBJ1-2, the V gene TRBV5-6, with TRBD1 matching over 8 bases. J gave up 2 bases and V 2 bases, and 8 bases lay outside the gene matches. Germline V gene data show CDR1 as SGHDT and CDR2 as YYEEEE. The CDR3 loop spans 16 amino acids. CDR3 nucleotide sequence: TGTGCCAGCAGCTTTTACTCCCGGGACAGGAACTATGGCTACACCTTC. Its translation: CASSFYSRDRNYGYTF.

A single count supports this clone. The chain carries TRBV7-9 and TRBJ2-5; possible D gene TRBD1, 5 bases. V was pared by 6 bases and J by 1 base, with 9 bases between. The germline gives CDR1 SEHNR, CDR2 FQNEAQ (reference sequence). This CDR3 is built from 13 residues. For the CDR3, the DNA is TGTGCCAGCAGAGGGGTCCTCCAAGAGACCCAGTACTTC. This translates into CASRGVLQETQYF.

V gene TRBV2 combines with J gene TRBJ2-7, with 7 bases that match TRBD1. Germline loops: CDR1 SNHLY, CDR2 FYNNEI. There are 12 residues in the CDR3. Germline trimming cut 11 bases from V and 4 bases from J; bases unmatched to any gene: 8. Written as DNA, the CDR3 is TGTGCCGCTTCGGGGACAGATTACGAGCAGTACTTC. It yields the protein CAASGTDYEQYF.

The chain is built from TRBV7-2 and TRBJ2-7; TRBD1 might be the D (6 bases). This CDR3 is 15 amino acids long. The germline CDR1 and CDR2 sequences are SGHTA and FQGNSA. V was pared by 5 bases and J by 2 bases, with 16 bases between. The CDR3 here is CASSGGLNAAYEQYF. The CDR3 DNA reads as TGTGCCAGCAGCGGGGGCCTTAACGCAGCCTACGAGCAGTACTTC.

The chain joins TRBV14 to TRBJ1-1, with D possibly TRBD1 on 6 matching bases. The CDR3 is 14 amino acids. Germline V CDR1 and CDR2: SGHDN, FVKESK. The V end was cut by 4 bases, the J end by 4 bases, with 13 bases between. This CDR3 is CASSLQQGFTEAFF. The CDR3 DNA is TGTGCCAGCAGCCTCCAACAGGGATTCACTGAAGCTTTCTTT. Filled out from reference TRBV14 and TRBJ1-1, the complete variable domain reads EAGVTQFPSHSVIEKGQTVTLRCDPISGHDNLYWYRRVMGKEIKFLLHFVKESKQDESGMPNNRFLAERTGGTYSTLKVQPAELEDSGVYFCASSLQQGFTEAFFGQGTRLTVV.

The genes are TRBV5-1 and TRBJ2-2; 8 positions agree with TRBD2. Germline lookup yields CDR1 SGHRS and CDR2 YFSETQ. This CDR3 contains 15 residues. V shed 4 bases and J 1 base; nucleotides not matched to a gene: 3. The CDR3 loop reads CASSRTSMNTGELFF. As DNA, the CDR3 is TGCGCCAGCAGCCGGACTAGCATGAACACCGGGGAGCTGTTTTTT. Based on the CDR3 plus reference TRBV5-1 and TRBJ2-2, the full variable domain is KAGVTQTPRYLIKTRGQQVTLSCSPISGHRSVSWYQQTPGQGLQFLFEYFSETQRNKGNFPGRFSGRQFSNSRSEMNVSTLELGDSALYLCASSRTSMNTGELFFGEGSRLTVL.

This chain links TRBV15 with TRBJ2-1, with 8 bases identical to TRBD1. J was trimmed by 5 bases and V by 8 bases; bases with no gene match: 5. The germline V gene has CDR1 LNHNV and CDR2 YYDKDF (reference sequence). The CDR3 has 13 amino acids. The CDR3 loop is CATRQGYNNEQFF. CDR3 DNA sequence: TGTGCCACCCGACAGGGGTATAACAATGAGCAGTTCTTC.

This chain links TRBV2 with TRBJ2-1; D unclear. The V gene's germline CDR1 is SNHLY and CDR2 FYNNEI. CDR3 length: 14 amino acids. Trimming removed 4 bases from V and 9 bases from J, with 16 bases in between. As DNA, the CDR3 is TGTGCCAGCAGTGCCTTACAGTTAAGAATTGAGCAGTTCTTC. It translates to CASSALQLRIEQFF.

The chain couples TRBV5-1 to TRBJ1-1; D is ambiguous. The germline V gene has CDR1 SGHRS and CDR2 YFSETQ. The CDR3 length is 14 residues. V gave up 0 bases and J gave up 5 bases, with 11 bases separating them. The CDR3: CASSLDIVATEAFF. Written as DNA, the CDR3 is TGCGCCAGCAGCTTGGATATAGTAGCGACTGAAGCTTTCTTT.

This sequence joins TRBV9 and TRBJ2-3; D is undetermined. The CDR3 has 13 residues. Trimming removed 0 bases at V and 7 bases at J, with 9 bases between. CDR1 is SGDLS and CDR2 is YYNGEE in the germline V gene. CDR3 nucleotides: TGTGCCAGCAGCGTAGGAAGTGGCAATACGCAGTATTTT. Residues: CASSVGSGNTQYF.

The CDR3 bases are TGTGCCTGGAGCGCAGACACCTCTGGAAACACCATATATTTT. It yields the protein CAWSADTSGNTIYF. This chain joins TRBV30 and TRBJ1-3; D is unresolved. Germline V lookup: CDR1 GTSNPN, CDR2 SVGIG (reference sequence). With 3 bases removed from V and 0 bases from J, the gap between germline ends came to 9 bases. The CDR3 spans 14 residues.

The chain employs TRBV25-1 and TRBJ1-1, with TRBD1 as a possible D gene (5 bases). The CDR3 runs 15 residues. Germline V CDR1 and CDR2: MGHDK, SYGVNS. V was cut by 10 bases and J by 4 bases, with 22 bases left in between. CDR3 in amino acids: CATLGWGSEGTEAFF. DNA for the CDR3: TGTGCCACACTAGGCTGGGGCTCGGAGGGCACTGAAGCTTTCTTT.

The chain employs TRBV7-8 and TRBJ2-5; 7 positions match TRBD2. Per germline, CDR1 SGHVS and CDR2 FQNEAQ. This CDR3 comprises 14 residues. J lost 4 bases, V lost 5 bases, and 7 bases had no gene match. The CDR3, as DNA: TGTGCCAGCAGCCTCGTTGGGGGGGGAGAGACCCAGTACTTC. It yields the protein CASSLVGGGETQYF.

V is TRBV12-2 and J is TRBJ2-3; the table's D call of TRBD2 was not tested on the DNA. TRBV12-2 is flagged as a pseudogene. This CDR3 has 18 residues. This chain's CDR3 is CASRFKELAGGGTDTQYF. For the CDR3, the DNA is TGTGCAAGTCGCTTTAAAGAACTAGCGGGAGGCGGCACAGATACGCAGTATTTT.

This chain uses TRBV28 with TRBJ2-4; 8 nucleotides align to TRBD1. Trimming at V came to 5 bases and at J to 8 bases, leaving 8 bases not matched to a gene. Germline V gene data show CDR1 as MDHEN and CDR2 as SYDVKM. This CDR3 is built from 14 residues. CDR3 protein: CASSADRVTDIQYF. CDR3 DNA: TGTGCCAGCAGTGCGGACAGGGTGACGGACATTCAGTACTTC.

The rearrangement joins TRBV5-1 to TRBJ1-1; D gene ambiguous. Germline CDR1 and CDR2: SGHRS and YFSETQ. The CDR3 is made up of 14 amino acids. V dropped 0 bases and J dropped 1 base, with 7 bases sitting between them. CDR3 coding DNA: TGCGCCAGCAGCTTGGCCAGCGAGAACACTGAAGCTTTCTTT. Translated, it gives CASSLASENTEAFF.

The J gene is TRBJ1-4, the V gene TRBV27; the match to TRBD1 covers 8 bases. The CDR3 has 15 amino acids. V trimming: 5 bases; J trimming: 5 bases; junction bases outside the gene matches: 7. Germline CDR1 MNHEY, CDR2 SMNVEV (reference sequence). CDR3 sequence (DNA): TGTGCCAGCAGTCCCTGGACAGGGCGCAATGAAAAACTGTTTTTT. Amino acid sequence: CASSPWTGRNEKLFF.

This sequence joins TRBV11-3 and TRBJ2-7; 10 nucleotides align to TRBD1. The CDR3 has 14 amino acids. Germline-derived CDR1 and CDR2 are SGHNT and YENEEA. The ends lost 4 bases at V and 6 bases at J; junction bases unmatched: 6. CDR3 sequence: CASSSRQGAREQYF. The CDR3 bases are TGTGCCAGCAGCTCCCGACAGGGGGCACGCGAGCAGTACTTC.

The rearrangement uses TRBV7-9 and TRBJ2-1, with 7 bases identical to TRBD1. The germline gives CDR1 SEHNR, CDR2 FQNEAQ (reference sequence). This CDR3 is 17 amino acids long. The V gene end was trimmed by 4 bases and the J gene end by 0 bases; junction bases not matched to a gene: 9. The CDR3 DNA reads TGTGCCAGCAGCTCCCGACAGGGCTTAAGCTCCTACAATGAGCAGTTCTTC. This encodes CASSSRQGLSSYNEQFF.

This sequence joins TRBV12-3 or TRBV12-4 and TRBJ2-2; D gene unclear. Trimming shortened V by 8 bases and J by 1 base, and 8 bases separated the two germline ends. This CDR3 has 13 residues. Here the CDR3 reads CASYAGNTGELFF. In DNA form, the CDR3 reads TGTGCCAGCTATGCCGGGAACACCGGGGAGCTGTTTTTT.

This sequence joins TRBV3-1 (or the pseudogene TRBV3-2) and TRBJ1-2, with D maybe TRBD1 (5 bases). The CDR3 totals 13 residues. Germline CDR1 reads LGHDT; CDR2 reads YNNKEL (reference sequence). Trimming took 4 bases from V and 8 from J, leaving 14 bases between them. CDR3 region: CASSLDIKQGYTF. CDR3 in DNA: TGTGCCAGCAGCCTGGACATAAAGCAGGGCTACACCTTC.